This is a list of T cell receptor beta chains from one sample in a study of blood T cell repertoires in COVID-19. Sequenced by immunoSEQ multiplex PCR; TCRdb stores in-frame clones only, minus some. The table lists about 39,000 clones, roughly 85% of them singletons. Sequenced material: peripheral blood. These receptors all stem from a man aged 60-69 years with acute or convalescent COVID-19. The CDR3 runs from the conserved cysteine through the conserved F or W. A D gene is named only where the DNA matches it firmly. Clone size is shown for a subset of rows, as once, few, many or a class of expanded clone.

>TRBJ1-2|.|.|TRBV24-1
CATSDPLRGYTF
TGTGCCACCAGTGATCCCCTGCGCGGCTACACCTTC
>TRBJ1-5|.|.|TRBV19
CASSRGVGPQHF
TGTGCCAGTAGTCGGGGGGTTGGGCCCCAGCATTTT
>TRBJ1-2|few|.|TRBV5-4
CASSLMQGSYTF
TGTGCCAGCAGCTTGATGCAGGGAAGCTACACCTTC
>TRBJ2-7|.|TRBD2|TRBV3-1/TRBV3-2
CASSQSPGLAAGEQYF
TGTGCCAGCAGCCAATCTCCGGGACTAGCGGCTGGAGAGCAGTACTTC
>TRBJ2-3|.|TRBD2|TRBV24-1
CATSGASGATDTQYF
TGTGCCACCAGTGGCGCTAGCGGGGCCACAGATACGCAGTATTTT
>TRBJ1-5|.|.|TRBV5-8
CASSRITGTSNQPQHF
TGTGCCAGCAGCAGGATAACAGGGACTAGCAATCAGCCCCAGCATTTT
>TRBJ2-1|once|.|TRBV3-1/TRBV3-2
CASSQSALKVYNEQFF
TGTGCCAGCAGCCAAAGCGCACTGAAGGTCTACAATGAGCAGTTCTTC
>TRBJ1-1|.|.|TRBV5-1
CASSPGGSGTEAFF
TGCGCCAGCAGCCCGGGGGGGTCTGGCACTGAAGCTTTCTTT
>TRBJ2-2|.|TRBD1|TRBV6-5
CASRKDRAGGELFF
TGTGCCAGCAGGAAGGACAGGGCAGGCGGGGAGCTGTTTTTT
>TRBJ2-3|.|.|TRBV5-1
CASSLPQGGGPDTQYF
TGCGCCAGCAGCTTGCCGCAGGGGGGTGGCCCAGATACGCAGTATTTT
>TRBJ2-4|.|.|TRBV11-2
CASSSVSLAKNIQYF
TGTGCCAGCAGCTCAGTCTCCCTCGCCAAAAACATTCAGTACTTC
>TRBJ1-2|.|.|TRBV12-3/TRBV12-4
CASSLGGLGGYTF
TGTGCCAGCAGTTTAGGGGGGCTGGGGGGCTACACCTTC
>TRBJ2-7|.|.|TRBV5-4
CASSPQGAGVSGQYF
TGTGCCAGCAGCCCCCAGGGGGCGGGGGTGAGTGGGCAGTACTTC
>TRBJ1-6|.|TRBD1|TRBV2
CASSRQGPNSPLHF
TGTGCCAGCAGTAGACAGGGTCCAAATTCACCCCTCCACTTT
>TRBJ2-1|.|.|TRBV9
CASSVAYSAGEQFF
TGTGCCAGCAGCGTAGCTTATTCGGCGGGGGAGCAGTTCTTC
>TRBJ2-7|.|TRBD1|TRBV3-1/TRBV3-2
CASSQATGIAYEQYF
TGTGCCAGCAGCCAGGCGACAGGGATCGCCTACGAGCAGTACTTC
>TRBJ1-1|.|.|TRBV19
CASSIVSQGMNTEAFF
TGTGCCAGTAGTATAGTATCGCAGGGGATGAACACTGAAGCTTTCTTT
>TRBJ1-2|.|TRBD1|TRBV2
CASSQGTGGNYGYTF
TGTGCCAGCAGCCAAGGGACAGGGGGTAACTATGGCTACACCTTC
>TRBJ2-5|.|TRBD1|TRBV7-3
CASSSTQGATQYF
TGTGCCAGCAGCTCAACACAGGGGGCGACCCAGTACTTC
>TRBJ1-1|.|.|TRBV12-3/TRBV12-4
CASSSFPEAFF
TGTGCCAGCAGTTCCTTTCCTGAAGCTTTCTTT
>TRBJ1-2|.|TRBD1|TRBV5-6
CASSLRTGGLAYGYTF
TGTGCCAGCAGCTTAAGGACAGGTGGTTTGGCCTATGGCTACACCTTC
>TRBJ1-2|.|TRBD1|TRBV30
CAWSDPGTGNGYTF
TGTGCCTGGAGTGACCCGGGGACAGGGAATGGCTACACCTTC
>TRBJ2-2|once|.|TRBV12-3/TRBV12-4
CASRKFRAGELFF
TGTGCCAGCAGAAAGTTCAGGGCCGGGGAGCTGTTTTTT
>TRBJ2-2|.|TRBD1|TRBV3-1/TRBV3-2
CASSQMGTGNTGELFF
TGTGCCAGCAGCCAAATGGGGACAGGCAACACCGGGGAGCTGTTTTTT
>TRBJ2-7|few|TRBD1|TRBV16
CASSQSEIGDSPYEQYF
TGTGCCAGCAGCCAATCGGAAATCGGGGACAGCCCCTACGAGCAGTACTTC
>TRBJ2-1|.|TRBD2|TRBV4-1
CASSSMISASGRYEQFF
TGCGCCAGCAGCAGTATGATCAGTGCTAGCGGGAGGTATGAGCAGTTCTTC
>TRBJ2-1|.|.|TRBV30
CAWTGGQNEQFF
TGTGCCTGGACCGGGGGGCAAAATGAGCAGTTCTTC
>TRBJ2-7|.|TRBD2|TRBV3-1/TRBV3-2
CASSQGTSGRGPTEQYF
TGTGCCAGCAGCCAAGGGACTAGCGGGAGGGGGCCAACCGAGCAGTACTTC
>TRBJ2-2|once|TRBD1|TRBV7-8
CASSRQGGANTGELFF
TGTGCCAGCAGCCGACAGGGGGGAGCGAACACCGGGGAGCTGTTTTTT
>TRBJ1-2|.|.|TRBV6-4
CASSPLGSYGYTF
TGTGCCAGCAGTCCCCTCGGGAGCTATGGCTACACCTTC
>TRBJ1-5|.|.|TRBV28
CASSAPHGQNNQPQHF
TGTGCCAGCAGTGCTCCGCATGGACAGAACAATCAGCCCCAGCATTTT
>TRBJ2-7|.|TRBD1|TRBV5-1
CASSSDRGRDEQYF
TGCGCCAGCAGCTCGGACAGGGGGCGGGACGAGCAGTACTTC
>TRBJ1-1|.|.|TRBV3-1/TRBV3-2
CASSRRAGQNTEAFF
TGTGCCAGCAGCCGGAGAGCGGGACAGAACACTGAAGCTTTCTTT
>TRBJ2-3|.|.|TRBV29-1
CSVGASRFGTDTQYF
TGCAGCGTGGGGGCTTCTAGATTTGGCACAGATACGCAGTATTTT
>TRBJ2-3|.|.|TRBV6-6
CAGSRPNPDTQYF
TGTGCCGGCAGCAGGCCTAACCCCGATACGCAGTATTTT
>TRBJ2-3|.|TRBD2|TRBV13
CASSWRTRDNTDTQYF
TGTGCCAGCAGCTGGAGGACTAGGGATAACACAGATACGCAGTATTTT
>TRBJ2-6|.|TRBD1|TRBV6-5
CASSYSYGQGFNVLTF
TGTGCCAGCAGTTACTCGTATGGACAGGGGTTCAACGTCCTGACTTTC
>TRBJ2-7|.|TRBD2|TRBV6-2/TRBV6-3
CASSPTVSGTSPLREQYF
TGTGCCAGCAGTCCCACGGTGTCCGGGACTAGCCCTTTGCGCGAGCAGTACTTC
>TRBJ2-2|.|TRBD1|TRBV10-3
CAISGQETNGELFF
TGTGCCATCTCGGGACAGGAGACGAACGGGGAGCTGTTTTTT
>TRBJ1-5|.|.|TRBV7-9
CASSSSWALRNQPQHF
TGTGCCAGCAGCTCTTCTTGGGCCCTCAGGAATCAGCCCCAGCATTTT
>TRBJ2-2|.|.|TRBV10-3
CAISESRGDTGELFF
TGTGCCATCAGTGAGTCGCGGGGAGACACCGGGGAGCTGTTTTTT
>TRBJ2-2|.|.|TRBV30
CAFPGELDTGELFF
TGTGCCTTCCCGGGGGAACTGGACACCGGGGAGCTGTTTTTT
>TRBJ2-2|few|TRBD1|TRBV28
CATRSTGGTGTGELFF
TGTGCCACCCGATCTACAGGGGGCACAGGAACCGGGGAGCTGTTTTTT